Below are 2 T cell receptor beta chains sequenced from a single sample in a study of blood T cells in healthy people across ages. With a J-beta primer mix and a sample-barcoded 5' primer, a second PCR ran 7 to 11 cycles. One entry per CDR3 protein results from TCRdb running MiXCR on the 5' RACE reads. The sample records about 970,000 distinct CDR3 sequences, approximately 50% being singletons. The sample was blood. The receptors come from a woman aged 60-75 years in good health.

The chain joins TRBV6-2 or TRBV6-3 to TRBJ2-3; D is possibly TRBD2 (6 bases). Trimming took off 8 bases at V and 6 bases at J, with 18 bases between the two ends. The CDR3 has 14 amino acids. The V gene's germline CDR1 is MNHEY and CDR2 SVGEGT. The CDR3 protein is CASALPPGVDTQYF. CDR3 nucleotides: TGTGCCAGCGCGCTGCCCCCGGGGGTGGATACGCAGTATTTT.

The V and J genes are TRBV7-3 and TRBJ1-2; possible D gene TRBD1, 5 bases. The germline V gene has CDR1 SGHTA and CDR2 FQGTGA. This CDR3 region has 15 residues. Trimming pared 5 bases from V and 5 bases from J, leaving 18 bases between. This chain's CDR3 is CASSLSGHPDYGYTF. As DNA, the CDR3 is TGTGCCAGCAGCCTATCAGGACACCCGGATTATGGCTACACCTTC.